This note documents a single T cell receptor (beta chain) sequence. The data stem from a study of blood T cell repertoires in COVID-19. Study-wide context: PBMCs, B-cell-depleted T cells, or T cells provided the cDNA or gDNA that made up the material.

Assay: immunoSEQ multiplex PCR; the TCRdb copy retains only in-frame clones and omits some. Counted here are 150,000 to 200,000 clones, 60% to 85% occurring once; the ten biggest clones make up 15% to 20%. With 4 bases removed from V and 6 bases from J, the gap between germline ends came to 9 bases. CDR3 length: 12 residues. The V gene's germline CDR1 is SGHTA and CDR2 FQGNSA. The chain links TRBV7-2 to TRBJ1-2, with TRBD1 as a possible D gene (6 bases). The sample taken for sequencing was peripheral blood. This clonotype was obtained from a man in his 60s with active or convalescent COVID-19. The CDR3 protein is CASSSEGDGYTF. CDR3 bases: TGTGCCAGCAGCTCAGAGGGGGATGGCTACACCTTC.